This T cell receptor (beta chain) came from a study of blood T cell repertoires in COVID-19. Clones were sequenced by immunoSEQ multiplex PCR, and TCRdb holds only the in-frame ones, with some missing. The table records roughly 280,000 clones, more than 75% of them present only once. The V end lost 0 bases, the J end lost 4 bases, and 5 bases lay between the germline ends. This CDR3 region has 13 residues. Germline assignment: CDR1 SGDLS and CDR2 YYNGEE. This receptor was identified in a middle-aged man with active or convalescent COVID-19. V gene TRBV9 combines with J gene TRBJ1-3, with unresolved D. Sequenced material: peripheral blood. The CDR3 here is CASSVAVGNTIYF. The CDR3 nucleotides are TGTGCCAGCAGCGTAGCGGTCGGAAACACCATATATTTT. Combining the CDR3 with reference TRBV9 and TRBJ1-3 gives the whole variable domain DSGVTQTPKHLITATGQRVTLRCSPRSGDLSVYWYQQSLDQGLQFLIQYYNGEERAKGNILERFSAQQFPDLHSELNLSSLELGDSALYFCASSVAVGNTIYFGEGSWLTVV.